These 29 T cell receptor beta chains were all obtained from the same sample, sequenced in a study of vaccination effects on CD4 cells after COVID-19. Their recognized antigens are unknown. Sequencing followed a ViraFEST assay step that expanded antigen-specific CD4+ T cells with viral peptide pools. Researchers isolated CD4+ T cells once approximately 10 days of culture had elapsed. A positive SARS-CoV-2 PCR test fell between March and December 2020. TCRdb's table, derived via immunoSEQ multiplex PCR, lists solely in-frame clones and lacks some. Of 26,000 or so clones listed, about 80% were seen once; the top ten hold about 15%. The sample in question was CD4+ T cells from PBMCs cultured with HCoV-NL63 spike peptides, obtained before COVID-19 vaccination. All receptors come from a human donor who had a prior SARS-CoV-2 infection.

The rearrangement uses TRBV7-9 and TRBJ2-7; perhaps TRBD1 as D (6 bases). V dropped 5 bases and J dropped 6 bases, with 23 bases sitting between them. CDR1 and CDR2 (germline): SEHNR, FQNEAQ (reference sequence). The CDR3 loop spans 16 amino acids. DNA of the CDR3: TGTGCCAGCAGCCCTCAAGGGCTTAGGACAGTAAGCGAGCAGTACTTC. Amino acid sequence: CASSPQGLRTVSEQYF.

The genes are TRBV5-1 and TRBJ2-5; weak D call: TRBD2 (5 bases). V was cut by 5 bases and J by 2 bases, with 16 bases left in between. Germline values: CDR1 SGHRS, CDR2 YFSETQ. There are 15 residues in the CDR3. CDR3 coding DNA: TGCGCCAGCAGGTCCCTGCCGGGGTCACAAGAGACCCAGTACTTC. Protein product: CASRSLPGSQETQYF.

Here the CDR3 reads CASSPGYGTPSSYEQYF. The DNA of the CDR3 is TGTGCCAGCAGCCCCGGGTACGGGACGCCGAGCTCCTACGAGCAGTACTTC. The chain has TRBV11-3 and TRBJ2-7; D may match TRBD1 or TRBD2 (5 bases each). This CDR3 is built from 17 residues. Trimming pared 5 bases from V and 0 bases from J, leaving 20 bases between. Germline lookup yields CDR1 SGHNT and CDR2 YENEEA.

This clone has just a few counts. The chain uses TRBV11-2 and TRBJ2-7; D unresolved. This CDR3 region has 12 residues. Germline V gene lookup returns CDR1 SGHAT and CDR2 FQNNGV. V gave up 1 base and J gave up 6 bases, with 7 bases separating them. The CDR3 nucleotides are TGTGCCAGCAGCTTAGTGGCTGGCGAGCAGTACTTC. It is translated as CASSLVAGEQYF.

V and J are TRBV5-1 and TRBJ2-7; the D is unclear. This CDR3 has 16 amino acids. Between the trimmed V and J ends, which lost 5 bases and 0 bases, there was a span of 18 bases. Germline values: CDR1 SGHRS, CDR2 YFSETQ. The CDR3: CASSQPPGSRSYEQYF. CDR3 bases: TGCGCCAGCAGTCAACCCCCAGGTAGCCGCTCCTACGAGCAGTACTTC. Filled out from reference TRBV5-1 and TRBJ2-7, the complete variable domain reads KAGVTQTPRYLIKTRGQQVTLSCSPISGHRSVSWYQQTPGQGLQFLFEYFSETQRNKGNFPGRFSGRQFSNSRSEMNVSTLELGDSALYLCASSQPPGSRSYEQYFGPGTRLTVT.

The chain combines TRBV24-1 with TRBJ2-1; maybe TRBD1 (6 bases). The germline CDR1 and CDR2 sequences are KGHDR and SFDVKD. The V and J ends lost 8 bases and 5 bases respectively, with 6 bases between them. The CDR3 length is 11 residues. CDR3 amino acids: CATKGDNEQFF. In DNA, the CDR3 is TGTGCCACCAAGGGGGACAATGAGCAGTTCTTC.

The genes are TRBV5-6 and TRBJ2-7, with D perhaps given as TRBD1 or TRBD2 (5 bases each). The CDR3 is 12 amino acids. Germline V gene data show CDR1 as SGHDT and CDR2 as YYEEEE. V lost 3 bases, J lost 7 bases, and 11 bases lay in between. The CDR3 DNA sequence: TGTGCCAGCAGCTCGGGGCCGGGTGAGCAGTACTTC. It is translated as CASSSGPGEQYF. Filled out from reference TRBV5-6 and TRBJ2-7, the complete variable domain reads DAGVTQSPTHLIKTRGQQVTLRCSPKSGHDTVSWYQQALGQGPQFIFQYYEEEERQRGNFPDRFSGHQFPNYSSELNVNALLLGDSALYLCASSSGPGEQYFGPGTRLTVT.

This clone has just a few counts. This sequence joins TRBV6-5 and TRBJ1-5; D remains unclear. The V end lost 6 bases, the J end lost 5 bases, and 17 bases lay between the germline ends. The CDR3 has 15 amino acids. CDR1 MNHEY and CDR2 SVGAGI come from the germline V gene. CDR3 in DNA: TGTGCCAGCAGCCTCAGAGGTTGGGGAGATCAGCCCCAGCATTTT. Translation gives CASSLRGWGDQPQHF.

V gene TRBV7-9 combines with J gene TRBJ1-1; D gene unclear. Germline loops: CDR1 SEHNR, CDR2 FQNEAQ (reference sequence). The V end was cut by 2 bases, the J end by 4 bases, with 8 bases between. The CDR3 sequence is 13 residues long. The CDR3 sequence: CASSLIGSTEAFF. The CDR3 DNA follows: TGTGCCAGCAGCTTAATAGGGAGCACTGAAGCTTTCTTT.

The V call is TRBV24-1, the J call TRBJ2-1, with D tentatively TRBD2 (6 bases). Trimming left V 5 bases short and J 2 bases short, with 12 bases between. The CDR3 is 15 residues long. CDR1 and CDR2 (germline): KGHDR, SFDVKD. Here the CDR3 DNA reads TGTGCCACCAGTGGTGGCGGGAATACCTACAATGAGCAGTTCTTC. This sequence encodes CATSGGGNTYNEQFF.

This clone occurred a few times. V usage is TRBV20-1 and J usage is TRBJ2-7; 7 positions agree with TRBD1. Germline V lookup: CDR1 DFQATT, CDR2 SNEGSKA (reference sequence). This CDR3 comprises 11 residues. V was clipped by 5 bases and J by 2 bases; unmatched bases: 0. The CDR3 protein is CSAGTAYEQYF. Written as DNA, the CDR3 is TGCAGTGCTGGGACAGCCTACGAGCAGTACTTC.

V is TRBV5-1 and J is TRBJ2-3, with TRBD1 identical over 8 bases. Looked up from germline, CDR1 is SGHRS and CDR2 is YFSETQ. Losses at the gene ends were 4 bases for V and 3 bases for J; bases not matched to a gene: 4. The CDR3 covers 14 residues. CDR3 region: CASSRTGRTDTQYF. The CDR3 coding sequence is TGCGCCAGCAGCCGGACAGGGCGGACAGATACGCAGTATTTT.

The chain recombines TRBV4-1 with TRBJ1-4, with TRBD1 matching 7 bases. The CDR3 is 14 residues long. Germline V lookup: CDR1 MGHRA, CDR2 YSYEKL. J was trimmed by 6 bases and V by 4 bases; bases with no gene match: 5. The CDR3 sequence: CASSLGQMDEKLFF. DNA for the CDR3: TGCGCCAGCAGCCTGGGACAGATGGATGAAAAACTGTTTTTT.

This clone has only one observation. The chain employs TRBV2 and TRBJ2-1; D is perhaps TRBD2 (8 bases). Germline CDR1 reads SNHLY; CDR2 reads FYNNEI. V was clipped by 0 bases and J by 7 bases, with 16 bases between them. The CDR3 consists of 16 residues. CDR3 DNA: TGTGCCAGCAGTGAAGCGCCATTAGCGGGACAGAATGAGCAGTTCTTC. As protein: CASSEAPLAGQNEQFF.

The genes are TRBV19 and TRBJ1-1, with D perhaps TRBD1 (5 bases). CDR1 is LNHDA and CDR2 is SQIVND in the germline V gene (reference sequence). The V and J ends lost 3 bases and 3 bases respectively, with 14 bases between them. The length of the CDR3 is 15 residues. The DNA of the CDR3 is TGTGCCAGTAGTATCCGGGACGGCGGGGACACTGAAGCTTTCTTT. Translation gives CASSIRDGGDTEAFF.

The J gene is TRBJ2-1, the V gene TRBV18; 14 bases are shared with TRBD2. Germline V gene data show CDR1 as KGHSH and CDR2 as LQKENI. With V trimmed by 3 bases and J by 5 bases, 0 bases remained unmatched. The CDR3 loop spans 15 amino acids. The CDR3: CASSPGLAGDNEQFF. CDR3 sequence (DNA): TGTGCCAGCTCACCGGGACTAGCGGGAGACAATGAGCAGTTCTTC.

The CDR3 reads CASRGLAYNEQFF. For the CDR3, the DNA is TGTGCCAGCAGGGGACTAGCCTACAATGAGCAGTTCTTC. The V and J genes are TRBV6-5 and TRBJ2-1; 8 nucleotides agree with TRBD2. J was trimmed by 2 bases and V by 6 bases; bases with no gene match: 0. The CDR3 spans 13 residues. Germline lookup yields CDR1 MNHEY and CDR2 SVGAGI.

The gene calls are TRBV14 and TRBJ2-3; no firm D call. This CDR3 comprises 13 residues. CDR1 is SGHDN, CDR2 FVKESK, per germline. Trimming left V 4 bases short and J 2 bases short, with 7 bases between. Written as DNA, the CDR3 is TGTGCCAGCAGCCGGACCTTCACAGATACGCAGTATTTT. Amino acids: CASSRTFTDTQYF.

This clone has only a few counts. The chain recombines TRBV5-1 with TRBJ2-3; 9 nucleotides match TRBD1. Per germline, CDR1 SGHRS and CDR2 YFSETQ. Losses at the gene ends were 1 base for V and 9 bases for J; bases not matched to a gene: 6. This CDR3 contains 14 residues. The CDR3 sequence: CASSLTGQGGTQYF. CDR3 bases: TGCGCCAGCAGCTTGACGGGACAGGGAGGGACGCAGTATTTT.

This sequence joins TRBV19 and TRBJ1-5, with D uncertain. V was trimmed by 11 bases and J by 6 bases, leaving 17 bases between them. The germline V gene encodes CDR1 LNHDA and CDR2 SQIVND (reference sequence). CDR3 size: 13 residues. The CDR3: CACGRGEAQPQHF. CDR3 nucleotides: TGTGCCTGCGGTCGGGGAGAGGCTCAGCCCCAGCATTTT.

The gene calls are TRBV5-1 and TRBJ2-7; 14 positions agree with TRBD2. V trimming: 4 bases; J trimming: 9 bases; junction bases outside the gene matches: 15. The germline V gene encodes CDR1 SGHRS and CDR2 YFSETQ. This CDR3 has 17 amino acids. CDR3 DNA sequence: TGCGCCAGCAGCGCTTTTATGGGACTAGCGGGAGAGCTTGCGCAGTACTTC. Protein product: CASSAFMGLAGELAQYF. The entire variable domain, with the rest obtained from reference TRBV5-1 and TRBJ2-7, is as follows: KAGVTQTPRYLIKTRGQQVTLSCSPISGHRSVSWYQQTPGQGLQFLFEYFSETQRNKGNFPGRFSGRQFSNSRSEMNVSTLELGDSALYLCASSAFMGLAGELAQYFGPGTRLTVT.

This chain uses TRBV2 with TRBJ2-1; D ambiguous. Germline assignment: CDR1 SNHLY and CDR2 FYNNEI. The CDR3 extends over 11 amino acids. V was pared by 3 bases and J by 4 bases, with 1 base between. CDR3 bases: TGTGCCAGCAGTGAGTACAATGAGCAGTTCTTC. As protein: CASSEYNEQFF.

V gene TRBV7-9 combines with J gene TRBJ1-4; no reliable D call. CDR3 length equals 14 residues. V shed 1 base and J shed 8 bases, with 11 bases lying between them. Germline V gene lookup returns CDR1 SEHNR and CDR2 FQNEAQ (reference sequence). CDR3 residues: CASSLGYSGEKLFF. The CDR3, as DNA: TGTGCCAGCAGCTTAGGTTACAGCGGGGAAAAACTGTTTTTT.

J is TRBJ2-6 and V is TRBV24-1; D ambiguous. This CDR3 contains 13 residues. Germline V gene lookup returns CDR1 KGHDR and CDR2 SFDVKD. Between the trimmed V and J ends, which lost 10 bases and 0 bases, there was a span of 6 bases. The CDR3 spells CATSSSGANVLTF. For the CDR3, the DNA is TGTGCCACGTCAAGCTCTGGGGCCAACGTCCTGACTTTC.

The chain recombines TRBV24-1 with TRBJ2-2; D is possibly TRBD1 (6 bases). The CDR3 covers 17 residues. Per germline, CDR1 KGHDR and CDR2 SFDVKD. The V and J ends lost 4 bases and 1 base respectively, with 15 bases between them. The CDR3 sequence is CATSEPTPGQNTGELFF. The DNA for the CDR3 is TGTGCCACCAGTGAACCCACTCCGGGACAGAACACCGGGGAGCTGTTTTTT.

This rearrangement joins TRBV3-1 (or the pseudogene TRBV3-2) to TRBJ1-1, with TRBD1 identical over 9 bases. Unmatched junction bases numbered 8, after V lost 2 bases and J lost 4 bases. The germline V gene encodes CDR1 LGHDT and CDR2 YNNKEL (reference sequence). This CDR3 region has 16 residues. The CDR3 DNA is TGTGCCAGCAGCCAATGGACAGGGGCGTTGGCCACTGAAGCTTTCTTT. Translating it yields CASSQWTGALATEAFF.

The chain couples TRBV7-2 to TRBJ2-1, with TRBD2 matching 9 bases. From germline, CDR1 is SGHTA and CDR2 FQGNSA. The CDR3 sequence is 16 residues long. V trimming: 4 bases; J trimming: 6 bases; junction bases outside the gene matches: 10. The CDR3 loop is CASSSRPGTSLNEQFF. The DNA for the CDR3 is TGTGCCAGCAGCTCGCGTCCGGGGACTAGCCTCAATGAGCAGTTCTTC.

The chain is built from TRBV30 and TRBJ1-5; D is uncertain. V was pared by 5 bases and J by 6 bases, with 17 bases between. The CDR3 has 14 amino acids. Germline V gene data show CDR1 as GTSNPN and CDR2 as SVGIG (reference sequence). CDR3 loop: CAWSLYALGQPQHF. In DNA, the CDR3 is TGTGCCTGGTCTCTGTATGCGCTGGGTCAGCCCCAGCATTTT.

The genes are TRBV5-1 and TRBJ2-7; a possible D gene is TRBD2 (6 bases). The CDR3 loop spans 14 amino acids. Per the germline V gene, CDR1 is SGHRS and CDR2 is YFSETQ. V was cut by 3 bases and J by 4 bases, with 14 bases left in between. CDR3 nucleotide sequence: TGCGCCAGCAGCTACCGGGACTCGCAATACGAGCAGTACTTC. Its protein is CASSYRDSQYEQYF.